The TCR beta chain described here comes from a study of blood T cell repertoires in COVID-19. Study at large: PBMCs, B-cell-depleted T cells, or T cells provided the cDNA or gDNA that made up the material.

Before being deemed recovered, Cohort 3 donors had two negative PCRs, clearance, or symptom resolution. TCRdb's copy holds only in-frame clones and misses some; the assay was immunoSEQ multiplex PCR. The sample includes about 180,000 clones, approximately 85% seen only once; the top ten take roughly 9%. Sequences were obtained from PBMCs or T cells enriched from blood (not recorded which). The sequence was collected from a woman younger than 35 who had recovered from COVID-19.

The CDR3 DNA follows: TGTGCCAGCAGTTTGGGGGGTAGCTCCTACGAGCAGTACTTC. Protein product: CASSLGGSSYEQYF. The rearrangement links TRBV6-2 or TRBV6-3 to TRBJ2-7, with D perhaps matching TRBD2 (6 bases). Trimming removed 4 bases at V and 0 bases at J, with 10 bases between. The CDR3 contains 14 residues. The germline V gene has CDR1 MNHEY and CDR2 SVGEGT.